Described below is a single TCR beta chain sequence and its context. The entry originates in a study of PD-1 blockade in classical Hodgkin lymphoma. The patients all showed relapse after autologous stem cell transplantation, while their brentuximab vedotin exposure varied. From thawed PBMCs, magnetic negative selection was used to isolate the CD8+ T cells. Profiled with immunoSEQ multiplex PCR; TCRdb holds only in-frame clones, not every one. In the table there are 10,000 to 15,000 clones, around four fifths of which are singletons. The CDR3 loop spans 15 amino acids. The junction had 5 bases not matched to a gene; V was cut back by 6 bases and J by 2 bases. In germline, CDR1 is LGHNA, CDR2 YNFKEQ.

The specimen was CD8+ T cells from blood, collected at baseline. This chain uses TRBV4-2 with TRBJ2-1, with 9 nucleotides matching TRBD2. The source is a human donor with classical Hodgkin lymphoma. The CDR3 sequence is CASSNSGGTYNEQFF. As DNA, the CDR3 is TGTGCCAGCAGTAATAGCGGGGGAACCTACAATGAGCAGTTCTTC.